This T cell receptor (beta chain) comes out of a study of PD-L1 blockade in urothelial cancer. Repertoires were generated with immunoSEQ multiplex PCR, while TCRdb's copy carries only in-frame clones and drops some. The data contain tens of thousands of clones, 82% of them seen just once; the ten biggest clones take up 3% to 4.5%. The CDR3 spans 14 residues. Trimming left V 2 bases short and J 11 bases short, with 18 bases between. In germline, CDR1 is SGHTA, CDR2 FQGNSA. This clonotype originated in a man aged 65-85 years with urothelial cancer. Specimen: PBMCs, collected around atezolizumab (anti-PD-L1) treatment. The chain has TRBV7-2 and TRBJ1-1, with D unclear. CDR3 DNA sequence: TGTGCCAGCAGCTTATCAGCGGCAGTCGCATTTGCTTTCTTT. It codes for CASSLSAAVAFAFF.